This T cell receptor beta chain is from a study of vaccination and CD4 T cells after COVID-19. The wider study: Ranging from 14 to 241, the interval between dose two and post-vaccine sampling had a median of approximately 70 days.

A note on this clonotype: Antigen specificity is unknown.

Treatment defined: roughly 10-day PBMC culture with coronavirus spike peptide pools or control peptides (ViraFEST assay). ViraFEST used peptide pools to expand antigen-specific T cells, then sequenced TCRs. Days 3 and 7 were when half the medium was replaced with fresh IL-2 medium. With the Oncomine TCR Beta short-read assay, DNA from cultured CD4+ T cells was sequenced. In this case, cultured CD4+ T cells provided the extracted genomic DNA. One entry per CDR3 protein results from TCRdb running MiXCR on the PCR reads. The sample has roughly 14,000 distinct CDR3 sequences; roughly 34% are singletons. V was pared by 6 bases and J by 6 bases, with 7 bases of the junction left unmatched. This CDR3 contains 14 residues. Germline CDR1 reads SGHRS; CDR2 reads YFSETQ.

This TCR was recovered from a human donor with COVID-19. The rearrangement links TRBV5-1 to TRBJ1-2, with TRBD1 matching over 11 bases. The material sequenced was cultured CD4+ T cells from blood. The CDR3 nucleotides read TGCGCCAGCAAAAGGGACAGGGGGATCAATGGCTACACCTTC. Protein product: CASKRDRGINGYTF.